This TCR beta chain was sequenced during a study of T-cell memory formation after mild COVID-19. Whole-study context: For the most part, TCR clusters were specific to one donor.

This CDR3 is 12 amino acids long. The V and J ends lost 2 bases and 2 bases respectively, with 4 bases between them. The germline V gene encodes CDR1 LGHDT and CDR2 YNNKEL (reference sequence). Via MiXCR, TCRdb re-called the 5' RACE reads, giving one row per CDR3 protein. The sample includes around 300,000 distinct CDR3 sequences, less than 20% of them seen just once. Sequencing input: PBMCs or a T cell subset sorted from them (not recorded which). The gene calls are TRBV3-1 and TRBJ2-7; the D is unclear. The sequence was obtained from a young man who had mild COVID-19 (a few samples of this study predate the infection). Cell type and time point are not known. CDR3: CASSQSPYEQYV. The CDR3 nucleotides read TGTGCCAGCAGCCAATCCCCCTACGAGCAGTACGTC.